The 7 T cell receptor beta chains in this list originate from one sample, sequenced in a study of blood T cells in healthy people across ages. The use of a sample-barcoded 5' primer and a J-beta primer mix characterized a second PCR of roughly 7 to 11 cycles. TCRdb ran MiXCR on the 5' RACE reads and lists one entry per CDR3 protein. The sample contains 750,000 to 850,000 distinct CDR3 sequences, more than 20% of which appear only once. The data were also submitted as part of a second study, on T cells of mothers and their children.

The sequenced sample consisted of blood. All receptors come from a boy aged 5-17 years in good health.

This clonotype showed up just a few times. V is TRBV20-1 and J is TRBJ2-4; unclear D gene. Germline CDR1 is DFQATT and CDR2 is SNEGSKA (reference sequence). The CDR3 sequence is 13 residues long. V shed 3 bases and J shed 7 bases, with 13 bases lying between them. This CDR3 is CSASSPTRNIQYF. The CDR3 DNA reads TGCAGTGCTAGTAGCCCGACAAGGAACATTCAGTACTTC.

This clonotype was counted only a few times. The CDR3 DNA follows: TGTGCCAGCAGTTTCCCACAGGGGTTGGTGGCTGAAGCTTTCTTT. The encoded protein is CASSFPQGLVAEAFF. The gene calls are TRBV6-2 or TRBV6-3 and TRBJ1-1, with 7 bases identical to TRBD1. Germline lookup yields CDR1 MNHEY and CDR2 SVGEGT. The CDR3 has 15 residues. V was pared by 4 bases and J by 6 bases, with 11 bases of the junction left unmatched.

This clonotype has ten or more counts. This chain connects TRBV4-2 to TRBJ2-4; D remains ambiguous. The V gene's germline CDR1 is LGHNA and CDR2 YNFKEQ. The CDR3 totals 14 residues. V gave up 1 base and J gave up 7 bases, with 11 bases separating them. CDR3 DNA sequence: TGTGCCAGCAGCCAAGGTATAGGAAGGAACATTCAGTACTTC. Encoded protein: CASSQGIGRNIQYF.

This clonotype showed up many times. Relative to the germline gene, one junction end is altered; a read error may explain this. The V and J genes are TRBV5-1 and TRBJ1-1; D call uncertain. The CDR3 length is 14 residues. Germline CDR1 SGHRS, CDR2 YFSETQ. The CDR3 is CASSLGHQNTEAFF. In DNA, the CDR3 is TGTGCCAGCAGCTTAGGCCACCAGAACACTGAAGCTTTCTTT.

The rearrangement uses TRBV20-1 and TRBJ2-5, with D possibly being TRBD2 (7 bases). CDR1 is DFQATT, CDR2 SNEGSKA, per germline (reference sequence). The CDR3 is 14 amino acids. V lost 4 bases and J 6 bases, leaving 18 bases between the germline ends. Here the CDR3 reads CSATRGAEEKTQYF. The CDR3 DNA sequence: TGCAGTGCTACTCGGGGGGCCGAGGAAAAGACCCAGTACTTC.

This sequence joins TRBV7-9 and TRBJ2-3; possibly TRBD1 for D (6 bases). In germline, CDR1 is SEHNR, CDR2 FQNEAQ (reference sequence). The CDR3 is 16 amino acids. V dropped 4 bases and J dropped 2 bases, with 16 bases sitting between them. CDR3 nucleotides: TGTGCCAGCAGCTCAGCCGCAGGGGCTTTCACAGATACGCAGTATTTT. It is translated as CASSSAAGAFTDTQYF.

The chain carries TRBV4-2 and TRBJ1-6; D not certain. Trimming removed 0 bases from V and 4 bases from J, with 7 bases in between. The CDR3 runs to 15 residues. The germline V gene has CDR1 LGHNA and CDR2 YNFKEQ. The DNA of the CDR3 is TGTGCCAGCAGCCAAGATGGCCAGTATAATTCACCCCTCCACTTT. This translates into CASSQDGQYNSPLHF.